This paragraph reports one TCR beta chain. Its target is unknown. A process of 5'RACE template switching, which added a universal primer site and UMIs, was used to make TCR cDNA. TCRdb used MiXCR to reprocess the 5' RACE reads, holding one entry per CDR3 protein. The sample lists approximately 610,000 distinct CDR3 sequences; about 15% were seen once. The data were taken from a study of T cells after yellow fever vaccination. Study information: Those fractions that held only low numbers of cells were prepared using the SMART-Seq v4 Ultra Low Input RNA kit.

Germline V gene sequence: CDR1 SGHTA, CDR2 FQGTGA. Losses at the gene ends were 2 bases for V and 0 bases for J; bases not matched to a gene: 3. The CDR3 sequence is 15 residues long. General observations from the study: Post-booster reappearance was seen for most primary-vaccination clones (roughly 96% CD4, 88% CD8). Contamination by abundant bulk-population clonotypes could be present in FACS-sorted repertoires.

Sequenced here: PBMCs, sampled 5 to 6 days after the first yellow fever vaccination. This chain joins TRBV7-3 and TRBJ2-7; 8 positions agree with TRBD2. The receptor comes from a man in his late teens or twenties who received the YFV17D yellow fever vaccine. The CDR3: CASSLERGTSYEQYF. As DNA, the CDR3 is TGTGCCAGCAGCTTAGAGCGGGGGACCTCCTACGAGCAGTACTTC.